This T cell receptor beta chain stems from a study of T-cell memory formation after mild COVID-19. To note about this clonotype: Antigen unknown.

The CDR3 extends over 16 amino acids. The ends were cut back, 6 bases at V and 8 bases at J, with 23 bases in the middle. The study, taken as a whole, reports: The CD4+ clones that contracted clustered mainly within CM and EM, and the CD8+ clones concentrated in EMRA. The appearance of some responding clones in pre-infection memory suggested that cross-reactive memory joined.

Constant-segment primers and 5'RACE yielded cDNA libraries for TCR alpha and TCR beta, each carrying sample barcodes and UMIs. MiXCR, run by TCRdb on the 5' RACE reads, gives a single entry per CDR3 protein. The data contain about 560,000 distinct CDR3 sequences, more than 15% of them singletons. The V and J genes are TRBV12-3 or TRBV12-4 and TRBJ2-1; D perhaps matches TRBD1 (6 bases). Source material: PBMCs or a T cell subset sorted from them (not recorded which). The sequence came from an adult woman who had mild COVID-19 (a few samples of this study predate the infection). Cell type and time point are not known. Here the CDR3 reads CASRGSPGQPLDEQFF. CDR3 coding DNA: TGTGCCAGCAGGGGCTCGCCGGGACAACCCTTGGATGAGCAGTTCTTC.